The 27 T cell receptor beta chains below all came from one sample that was sequenced in a study of beta chain features in type 1 diabetes. General observations from the study: In all four CD4+ subsets, TCRB CDR3 length was significantly, moderately reduced in type 1 diabetes.

Their antigens are not known. All of the isolated RNA was reverse transcribed, so expressed TCRB transcripts were sequenced. The repertoire was sequenced with immunoSEQ multiplex PCR; TCRdb's copy has only in-frame clones and lacks some. The profile shows roughly 290,000 clones, 15% of them singletons. Material: naive CD4+ T cells from blood. These receptor sequences come from a man younger than 35 with type 1 diabetes.

This clone was recorded a few times. The J gene is TRBJ2-7, the V gene TRBV11-2; 7 nucleotides line up with TRBD2. The V gene end was trimmed by 6 bases and the J gene end by 3 bases; junction bases not matched to a gene: 5. Germline CDR1 is SGHAT and CDR2 is FQNNGV. This CDR3 is built from 13 residues. The CDR3 protein is CASRAGSIYEQYF. DNA for the CDR3: TGTGCCAGCAGAGCGGGGAGTATCTACGAGCAGTACTTC.

The chain uses TRBV20-1 and TRBJ2-1; weak D call: TRBD1 (7 bases). The V end was cut by 3 bases, the J end by 15 bases, with 15 bases between. Germline V gene data show CDR1 as DFQATT and CDR2 as SNEGSKA (reference sequence). This CDR3 comprises 11 residues. CDR3 DNA sequence: TGCAGTGCTAGTGGAGGGGACAGCTCGTTCTTC. Its protein product is CSASGGDSSFF.

The V gene is TRBV11-2, the J gene TRBJ2-3, with 11 nucleotides matching TRBD2. Germline V gene data show CDR1 as SGHAT and CDR2 as FQNNGV. The V gene end was trimmed by 5 bases and the J gene end by 4 bases; junction bases not matched to a gene: 5. The CDR3 sequence is 15 residues long. CDR3 DNA: TGTGCCAGCAGCGGTATAGCGGGGGGGCCAGATACGCAGTATTTT. Amino acids: CASSGIAGGPDTQYF.

Only a few counts were recorded for this clone. V and J are TRBV14 and TRBJ1-2, with D possibly TRBD1 on 6 matching bases. Germline V gene sequence: CDR1 SGHDN, CDR2 FVKESK. CDR3 length: 14 residues. V was clipped by 3 bases and J by 8 bases, with 16 bases between them. CDR3 sequence (DNA): TGTGCCAGCAGCCACACCACAGGGACCTGGGGCTACACCTTC. It is translated as CASSHTTGTWGYTF.

V is TRBV28 and J is TRBJ1-2; 9 bases are a match to TRBD1. In germline, CDR1 is MDHEN, CDR2 SYDVKM. J was trimmed by 2 bases and V by 1 base; bases with no gene match: 2. The CDR3 sequence is 15 residues long. The CDR3, as DNA: TGTGCCAGCAGTTTATACGGGACAGGGAACTATGGCTACACCTTC. The encoded protein is CASSLYGTGNYGYTF.

J is TRBJ2-1 and V is TRBV15; 9 bases fit TRBD2. CDR3 length: 16 amino acids. Germline values: CDR1 LNHNV, CDR2 YYDKDF (reference sequence). V lost 4 bases, J lost 2 bases, and 6 bases stayed unmatched. The CDR3 here is CATSNPRLAAYNEQFF. DNA of the CDR3: TGTGCCACCAGCAACCCGAGACTAGCGGCCTACAATGAGCAGTTCTTC.

The chain is built from TRBV7-9 and TRBJ1-4; the D gene is possibly TRBD1 (5 bases). The CDR3 is made up of 15 amino acids. CDR1 and CDR2 (germline): SEHNR, FQNEAQ (reference sequence). V lost 8 bases and J 7 bases, leaving 20 bases between the germline ends. In DNA, the CDR3 is TGTGCCAGCGGGGTATCGGGGGTCGTTGGTGAAAAACTGTTTTTT. Encoded protein: CASGVSGVVGEKLFF.

The rearrangement joins TRBV5-6 to TRBJ2-5; 7 nucleotides match TRBD1. The germline CDR1 and CDR2 sequences are SGHDT and YYEEEE. This CDR3 comprises 15 residues. V lost 4 bases, J lost 4 bases, and 10 bases stayed unmatched. In DNA form, the CDR3 reads TGTGCCAGCAGCCGGGGACAGCTGGCGTTAGAGACCCAGTACTTC. Amino acids: CASSRGQLALETQYF.

The chain recombines TRBV6-5 with TRBJ1-1; D is uncertain. Germline CDR1 MNHEY, CDR2 SVGAGI. The ends were cut back, 4 bases at V and 4 bases at J, with 10 bases in the middle. This CDR3 is 13 amino acids long. The DNA of the CDR3 is TGTGCCAGCAGTTTACTGCGTGGCACTGAAGCTTTCTTT. It is translated as CASSLLRGTEAFF.

This clone was picked up a small number of times. The gene calls are TRBV7-9 and TRBJ1-6; maybe TRBD1 (6 bases). CDR1 is SEHNR and CDR2 is FQNEAQ in the germline V gene (reference sequence). The CDR3 is made up of 14 amino acids. The ends were cut back, 4 bases at V and 9 bases at J, with 13 bases in the middle. This CDR3 reads CASSSQGYGSPLHF. CDR3 in DNA: TGTGCCAGCAGCTCACAGGGATATGGTTCACCCCTCCACTTT.

The chain recombines TRBV19 with TRBJ2-2, with 8 bases aligning to TRBD2. The CDR3 spans 14 residues. V lost 6 bases and J lost 4; bases outside the gene matches: 4. The germline V gene encodes CDR1 LNHDA and CDR2 SQIVND (reference sequence). The CDR3 DNA reads TGTGCCAGTAGGCCGGGGGGGAGCACCGGGGAGCTGTTTTTT. Translating it yields CASRPGGSTGELFF. Together with reference TRBV19 and TRBJ2-2, the CDR3 gives the full variable domain: DGGITQSPKYLFRKEGQNVTLSCEQNLNHDAMYWYRQDPGQGLRLIYYSQIVNDFQKGDIAEGYSVSREKKESFPLTVTSAQKNPTAFYLCASRPGGSTGELFFGEGSRLTVL.

This clone was seen a few times. The chain joins TRBV7-2 to TRBJ1-2, with 10 bases lining up with TRBD1. V shed 5 bases and J 5 bases; nucleotides not matched to a gene: 8. CDR3 size: 15 residues. Germline V lookup: CDR1 SGHTA, CDR2 FQGNSA. The CDR3 here is CASSLRTGGGYGYTF. In DNA, the CDR3 is TGTGCCAGCAGCCTCAGGACAGGGGGTGGTTATGGCTACACCTTC. The full variable domain, in which reference TRBV7-2 and TRBJ1-2 provide the parts outside the CDR3, is GAGVSQSPSNKVTEKGKDVELRCDPISGHTALYWYRQSLGQGLEFLIYFQGNSAPDKSGLPSDRFSAERTGGSVSTLTIQRTQQEDSAVYLCASSLRTGGGYGYTFGSGTRLTVV.

This chain joins TRBV5-1 and TRBJ2-7, with TRBD2 identical over 11 bases. The CDR3 runs to 16 residues. V trimming: 4 bases; J trimming: 2 bases; junction bases outside the gene matches: 8. The germline gives CDR1 SGHRS, CDR2 YFSETQ. CDR3 sequence: CASSRITSGGAYEQYF. The DNA of the CDR3 is TGCGCCAGCAGCCGGATCACTAGCGGGGGTGCCTACGAGCAGTACTTC.

The chain carries TRBV4-3 and TRBJ2-6; no clear D gene. V was shortened by 4 bases and J by 2 bases, with 6 bases between the two germline ends. Germline V gene lookup returns CDR1 LGHNA and CDR2 YSLEER. CDR3 length equals 14 residues. CDR3 coding DNA: TGCGCCAGCAGCCCAGTCGCTGGGGCCAACGTCCTGACTTTC. This codes for CASSPVAGANVLTF.

The genes are TRBV7-9 and TRBJ2-7, with 7 bases identical to TRBD2. V dropped 8 bases and J dropped 2; count of bases not matched to a gene: 15. Germline V CDR1 and CDR2: SEHNR, FQNEAQ (reference sequence). CDR3 length: 16 amino acids. The CDR3, as DNA: TGTGCCAGCGGCCCACCGGGGGGACGGAGCACCTACGAGCAGTACTTC. Encoded protein: CASGPPGGRSTYEQYF. The variable domain in full, with the rest retrieved from reference TRBV7-9 and TRBJ2-7, is DTGVSQNPRHKITKRGQNVTFRCDPISEHNRLYWYRQTLGQGPEFLTYFQNEAQLEKSRLLSDRFSAERPKGSFSTLEIQRTEQGDSAMYLCASGPPGGRSTYEQYFGPGTRLTVT.

This clone was picked up a small number of times. The chain carries TRBV7-2 and TRBJ2-1; D is undetermined. There are 18 residues in the CDR3. Per germline, CDR1 SGHTA and CDR2 FQGNSA. The V end lost 1 base, the J end lost 0 bases, and 16 bases lay between the germline ends. In DNA, the CDR3 is TGTGCCAGCAGCTTAGTGGCGGTTGCAACCCTCTCCTACAATGAGCAGTTCTTC. This codes for CASSLVAVATLSYNEQFF.

To note about this clone: This sample also contains other DNA sequences that code for the same CDR3. J is TRBJ1-1 and V is TRBV7-9; D ambiguous. The ends were cut back, 3 bases at V and 1 base at J, with 6 bases in the middle. Germline CDR1 and CDR2: SEHNR and FQNEAQ (reference sequence). The length of the CDR3 is 13 residues. The CDR3 reads CASSFSRNTEAFF. In DNA, the CDR3 is TGTGCCAGCAGCTTTAGCCGGAACACTGAAGCTTTCTTT.

CDR3 residues: CASRPLASTYNEQFF. DNA of the CDR3: TGTGCCAGCAGACCCCTGGCTAGCACCTACAATGAGCAGTTCTTC. The rearrangement uses TRBV6-4 and TRBJ2-1, with D possibly matching TRBD2 (5 bases). The CDR3 is 15 amino acids. V dropped 6 bases and J dropped 2 bases, with 14 bases sitting between them. Germline CDR1 reads MRHNA; CDR2 reads SNTAGT.

This chain links TRBV7-9 with TRBJ1-6; tentative D call: TRBD1 (6 bases). The ends were cut back, 4 bases at V and 7 bases at J, with 14 bases in the middle. This CDR3 region has 15 residues. The germline gives CDR1 SEHNR, CDR2 FQNEAQ (reference sequence). CDR3 bases: TGTGCCAGCAGCTCCAACAGGGTTGGGAATTCACCCCTCCACTTT. Amino acid sequence: CASSSNRVGNSPLHF.

This clone was seen only a few times. This chain links TRBV15 with TRBJ2-5; a possible D gene is TRBD2 (6 bases). The V and J ends lost 5 bases and 2 bases respectively, with 18 bases between them. CDR3 size: 16 residues. Germline V gene data show CDR1 as LNHNV and CDR2 as YYDKDF (reference sequence). CDR3 sequence (DNA): TGTGCCACCAGCGGACCGTTGTGGGGGGAACAAGAGACCCAGTACTTC. Encoded protein: CATSGPLWGEQETQYF.

This clone was picked up a small number of times. The chain uses TRBV19 and TRBJ1-1; D is perhaps TRBD1 (6 bases). This CDR3 has 14 residues. Germline lookup yields CDR1 LNHDA and CDR2 SQIVND (reference sequence). The V and J ends lost 6 bases and 0 bases respectively, with 11 bases between them. The DNA of the CDR3 is TGTGCCAGTAGCGGACAGACCATGAACACTGAAGCTTTCTTT. This gives the protein CASSGQTMNTEAFF. The variable domain in full, completed from reference TRBV19 and TRBJ1-1, reads DGGITQSPKYLFRKEGQNVTLSCEQNLNHDAMYWYRQDPGQGLRLIYYSQIVNDFQKGDIAEGYSVSREKKESFPLTVTSAQKNPTAFYLCASSGQTMNTEAFFGQGTRLTVV.

This clone appeared a few times. V is TRBV7-9 and J is TRBJ2-1; 12 nucleotides match TRBD2. V trimming: 3 bases; J trimming: 4 bases; junction bases outside the gene matches: 7. Per the germline V gene, CDR1 is SEHNR and CDR2 is FQNEAQ (reference sequence). CDR3 length: 17 amino acids. The CDR3 bases are TGTGCCAGCAGCTTTAGACTAGCGGGAGCGGAATACAATGAGCAGTTCTTC. This gives the protein CASSFRLAGAEYNEQFF.

This chain joins TRBV18 and TRBJ2-7; D may be TRBD1 (6 bases). The V and J ends lost 3 bases and 2 bases respectively, with 14 bases between them. Germline V gene data show CDR1 as KGHSH and CDR2 as LQKENI. The CDR3 sequence is 15 residues long. The CDR3 DNA reads TGTGCCAGCTCACCTACTGAACAGGGCACCTACGAGCAGTACTTC. Encoded protein: CASSPTEQGTYEQYF. The variable domain in full, with the rest retrieved from reference TRBV18 and TRBJ2-7, is NAGVMQNPRHLVRRRGQEARLRCSPMKGHSHVYWYRQLPEEGLKFMVYLQKENIIDESGMPKERFSAEFPKEGPSILRIQQVVRGDSAAYFCASSPTEQGTYEQYFGPGTRLTVT.

This clone was observed a handful of times. V is TRBV29-1 and J is TRBJ2-7; D is perhaps TRBD1 (5 bases). V lost 4 bases to trimming and J lost 5 bases, with 12 bases between them. This CDR3 has 12 amino acids. The V gene's germline CDR1 is SQVTM and CDR2 ANQGSEA. DNA of the CDR3: TGCAGCGTTGGGAGCGACAGAGACGAGCAGTACTTC. It specifies CSVGSDRDEQYF.

This clone appeared a few times. The chain is built from TRBV5-1 and TRBJ2-7; 7 bases align to TRBD1. Germline CDR1 is SGHRS and CDR2 is YFSETQ. CDR3 length: 14 amino acids. The V and J ends lost 4 bases and 3 bases, in that order; junction bases with no gene match: 7. The CDR3 nucleotides read TGCGCCAGCAGCCCCCCGGGACAGAGCTACGAGCAGTACTTC. This encodes CASSPPGQSYEQYF. The full variable domain, in which reference TRBV5-1 and TRBJ2-7 provide the parts outside the CDR3, is KAGVTQTPRYLIKTRGQQVTLSCSPISGHRSVSWYQQTPGQGLQFLFEYFSETQRNKGNFPGRFSGRQFSNSRSEMNVSTLELGDSALYLCASSPPGQSYEQYFGPGTRLTVT.

This clone came up a few times. The CDR3 nucleotides are TGTGCCAGCACCAGGTTCAGGGGCATGTTCTTC. This translates into CASTRFRGMFF. The V and J genes are TRBV25-1 and TRBJ2-1; D perhaps matches TRBD1 (6 bases). The CDR3 sequence is 11 residues long. Germline CDR1 is MGHDK and CDR2 is SYGVNS. Between the trimmed V and J ends, which lost 7 bases and 15 bases, there was a span of 16 bases.

The chain combines TRBV18 with TRBJ2-5; 8 bases fit TRBD1. Germline loops: CDR1 KGHSH, CDR2 LQKENI. There are 14 residues in the CDR3. Trimming removed 3 bases from V and 5 bases from J; junction bases left unmatched: 5. CDR3 nucleotides: TGTGCCAGCTCACCGGGACAGGCCCAGGAGACCCAGTACTTC. This codes for CASSPGQAQETQYF. Full variable domain (outside the CDR3, taken from reference TRBV18 and TRBJ2-5): NAGVMQNPRHLVRRRGQEARLRCSPMKGHSHVYWYRQLPEEGLKFMVYLQKENIIDESGMPKERFSAEFPKEGPSILRIQQVVRGDSAAYFCASSPGQAQETQYFGPGTRLLVL.